This T cell receptor beta chain was recovered during a study of CD8 T cells in Susac syndrome. Trimming took off 3 bases at V and 7 bases at J, with 13 bases between the two ends. From germline, CDR1 is DFQATT and CDR2 SNEGSKA (reference sequence). This CDR3 comprises 12 residues. Random hexamers were used to reverse transcribe roughly 0.45 to 1 ug of RNA. An immunoSEQ multiplex PCR amplified TCR beta CDR3 over 54 Vbeta and 13 Jbeta. One entry per CDR3 protein, called by TCRdb with MiXCR from the immunoSEQ multiplex PCR reads. Seen here are hundreds of thousands of distinct CDR3 sequences, around 93% observed once, and the top ten hold 0.15% to 0.2%.

The TCR originated in a human donor with Susac syndrome. This chain uses TRBV20-1 with TRBJ2-7; D is uncertain. Sequenced: CD4+ T cells from PBMCs. The CDR3 nucleotides are TGCAGTGCTAGTTTGGGGTCTGGGGAGCAGTACTTC. It yields the protein CSASLGSGEQYF.